The sample holds one count of the clone carrying this TCR beta chain. Its target is not known. The sample comes from a study of somatic mutations in cytotoxic T cells in rheumatoid arthritis. Broader study findings: Nobody adjusted the slight TRBV07 underrepresentation in rheumatoid arthritis patients for multiple comparisons. For CD8+ T-cell clonality, rheumatoid arthritis patients and age-matched healthy controls did not differ significantly. Patients with rheumatoid arthritis, but not healthy controls, had CD8+ clonality that increased with age. Within 8 of 65 patients, the single biggest CD8+ clone made up more than 20% of CD8+ cells.

Germline V gives CDR1 SQVTM, CDR2 ANQGSEA. The length of the CDR3 is 23 residues. With 4 bases clipped from V and 15 bases from J, the junction kept 38 bases outside the gene matches. TCRdb's table, derived via immunoSEQ multiplex PCR, lists solely in-frame clones and lacks some. The sample holds under 20,000 clones, less than 85% seen once. This receptor was obtained from a woman between 35 and 50 years old with rheumatoid arthritis. The chain employs TRBV29-1 and TRBJ2-1; TRBD2 agrees at 14 bases. Sequencing input: CD8+ T cells sorted from blood. Here the CDR3 reads CSVVIPHSGQPSRGTSGRNGPFF. The CDR3 region has the DNA TGCAGCGTTGTTATTCCTCATTCGGGACAGCCCTCCCGAGGGACTAGCGGGAGAAACGGGCCGTTCTTC.